The 8 T cell receptor beta chains below were found in one sample sequenced in a study of blood T cell repertoires in COVID-19. Using immunoSEQ multiplex PCR, the repertoire was profiled, and TCRdb retains in-frame clones only, with some absent. The sample yields 90,000 to 100,000 clones, 82% seen once. Specimen: peripheral blood. The source is an elderly man with acute or convalescent COVID-19.

J is TRBJ2-7 and V is TRBV19, with D perhaps TRBD1 (6 bases). Germline lookup yields CDR1 LNHDA and CDR2 SQIVND (reference sequence). This CDR3 is 14 amino acids long. The V end was cut by 2 bases, the J end by 0 bases, with 8 bases between. CDR3 sequence reads: CASSITGSSYEQYF. The CDR3, as DNA: TGTGCCAGTAGTATAACAGGGAGCTCCTACGAGCAGTACTTC.

The V gene is TRBV6-5, the J gene TRBJ1-5, with 10 bases aligning to TRBD1. Trimming cost V 6 bases and J 8 bases; bases outside gene matches: 7. The CDR3 extends over 14 amino acids. Germline assignment: CDR1 MNHEY and CDR2 SVGAGI. This CDR3 reads CASRRDRGEKPQHF. CDR3 DNA: TGTGCCAGCAGACGGGACAGGGGAGAAAAGCCCCAGCATTTT.

The V call is TRBV12-5, the J call TRBJ2-1, with 7 positions matching TRBD2. The length of the CDR3 is 15 residues. Trimming took 4 bases from V and 8 from J; bases not matched to a gene: 11. Germline V gene data show CDR1 as LGHNT and CDR2 as FRNRAP. DNA for the CDR3: TGTGCTAGTGGTTCCCCCACGACTAGCCGTTATGAGCAGTTCTTC. Residues: CASGSPTTSRYEQFF.

This sequence joins TRBV19 and TRBJ2-7; tentative D call: TRBD1 (6 bases). The CDR3 contains 13 residues. Trimming removed 5 bases from V and 4 bases from J, with 12 bases in between. CDR1 is LNHDA and CDR2 is SQIVND in the germline V gene (reference sequence). CDR3 in amino acids: CASSVSQGYEQYF. CDR3 coding DNA: TGTGCCAGTAGTGTCTCCCAGGGGTACGAGCAGTACTTC.

The chain has TRBV11-2 and TRBJ1-1, with D possibly TRBD1 on 5 matching bases. Germline V CDR1 and CDR2: SGHAT, FQNNGV. The CDR3 consists of 13 residues. Deletions cut 3 bases from V and 6 bases from J, with 11 bases between. CDR3 sequence reads: CASSLGLGSEAFF. DNA of the CDR3: TGTGCCAGCAGCTTGGGGCTGGGATCTGAAGCTTTCTTT.

This chain uses TRBV28 with TRBJ1-1, with 10 bases aligning to TRBD1. CDR3 size: 16 residues. V shed 7 bases and J 4 bases; nucleotides not matched to a gene: 12. The V gene's germline CDR1 is MDHEN and CDR2 SYDVKM. CDR3 bases: TGTGCCAGCACCGGGACAGGGGCTTCCCCGGGCACTGAAGCTTTCTTT. Encoded protein: CASTGTGASPGTEAFF.

This chain uses TRBV7-2 with TRBJ2-1; a weak D match, TRBD2 (6 bases). The V gene lost 5 bases and the J gene lost 4 bases, with 12 bases spanning the gap. Per germline, CDR1 SGHTA and CDR2 FQGNSA. CDR3 length: 14 amino acids. This CDR3 is CASSPTRGYNEQFF. CDR3 coding DNA: TGTGCCAGCAGCCCTACCCGGGGGTACAATGAGCAGTTCTTC.

The J gene is TRBJ2-7, the V gene TRBV7-9, with 8 positions matching TRBD2. V was pared by 8 bases and J by 5 bases, with 11 bases of the junction left unmatched. Germline lookup yields CDR1 SEHNR and CDR2 FQNEAQ (reference sequence). The CDR3 contains 14 residues. Here the CDR3 DNA reads TGTGCCAGCTCCCGTAGCGGGACTAAGAACGAGCAGTACTTC. It encodes CASSRSGTKNEQYF.